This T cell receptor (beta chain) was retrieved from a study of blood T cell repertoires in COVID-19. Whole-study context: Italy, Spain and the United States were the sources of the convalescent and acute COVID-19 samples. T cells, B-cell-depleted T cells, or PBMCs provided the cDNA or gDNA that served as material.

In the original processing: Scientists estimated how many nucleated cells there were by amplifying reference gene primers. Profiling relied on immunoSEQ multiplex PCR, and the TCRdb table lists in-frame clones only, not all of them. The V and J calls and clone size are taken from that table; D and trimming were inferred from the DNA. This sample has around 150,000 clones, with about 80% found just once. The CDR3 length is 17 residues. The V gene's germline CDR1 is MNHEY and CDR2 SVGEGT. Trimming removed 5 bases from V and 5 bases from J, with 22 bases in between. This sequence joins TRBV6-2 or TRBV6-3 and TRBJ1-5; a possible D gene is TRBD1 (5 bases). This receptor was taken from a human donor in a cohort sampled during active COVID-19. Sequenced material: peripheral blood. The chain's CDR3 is CASSPEDGGWRDQPQHF. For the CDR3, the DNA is TGTGCCAGCAGTCCCGAGGATGGGGGGTGGAGGGATCAGCCCCAGCATTTT.